Sequencing of this T cell receptor beta chain was carried out in a study of spatial heterogeneity in lung cancer. This CDR3 is built from 14 residues. Per the germline V gene, CDR1 is SGHTA and CDR2 is FQGNSA. V trimming: 3 bases; J trimming: 4 bases; junction bases outside the gene matches: 5. Time point specified: blood at routine non-recurrence follow-up after resection. Whole RNA was taken from tumor, nontumor lung or frozen PBMC; it was then sequenced unsorted. A single record per CDR3 protein comes from TCRdb applying MiXCR to the 5' RACE reads. The repertoire holds around 110,000 distinct CDR3 sequences, with 10% to 15% as singletons.

The V and J genes are TRBV7-2 and TRBJ2-7; 8 nucleotides align to TRBD2. The sample was PBMCs, taken at follow-up. The source is a male donor with early-stage non-small cell lung cancer. The CDR3 nucleotides are TGTGCCAGCAGCTTCGAGCGGGGGACGTACGAGCAGTACTTC. It encodes CASSFERGTYEQYF.